This T cell receptor (beta chain) came from a study of shared clonotypes between healthy human individuals. Data came from immunoSEQ multiplex PCR; TCRdb stores just in-frame clones and leaves some out. The sample includes about 2.4 million clones, approximately 93% of them seen just once. Looked up from germline, CDR1 is SGHNT and CDR2 is YYREEE (reference sequence). CDR3 length: 15 amino acids. With V trimmed by 1 base and J by 6 bases, 2 bases remained unmatched. Sequencing was done on a sample of naive CD4+ T cells from PBMCs. Subset of the sample: CD45RA+ positively selected. The sequence was collected from a man aged 18 to 29 in good health. Some clones in this sample may be carry-over from other donors' samples. V is TRBV5-4 and J is TRBJ2-1, with 12 bases matching TRBD2. CDR3 DNA sequence: TGTGCCAGCAGCTTGTCGACTAGCGGGAGCAATGAGCAGTTCTTC. Translating gives CASSLSTSGSNEQFF.